This T cell receptor (beta chain) comes out of a study of cytomegalovirus exposure and HLA in healthy donors. Points from the study as a whole: Analyzed later, association rates of TCRs varied across HLA loci, with DRB1 most and HLA-C fewest. Most TCR sequences proved rare, with some public TCRs found in many donors.

V lost 5 bases and J lost 0, with 8 bases in between. The CDR3 consists of 13 residues. From germline, CDR1 is MDHEN and CDR2 SYDVKM. PCR primers comprised 60 Vbeta and 13 Jbeta primers. TCRdb keeps only in-frame clones here, not all; method: immunoSEQ multiplex PCR. This table holds about 200,000 clones, 75% to 90% found once. About this clone itself: Antigen specificity is unknown.

The V and J genes are TRBV28 and TRBJ2-7, with unresolved D. This clonotype originated in a young woman in good health and CMV-seronegative. The sequenced material came from PBMCs. CDR3 DNA: TGTGCCAGCAGTAACAGCAACTCCTACGAGCAGTACTTC. This sequence encodes CASSNSNSYEQYF.